This T cell receptor beta chain was identified in a study of T cells in Graves' hyperthyroidism and ophthalmopathy. RNA transcripts gave rise to amplified TCR beta CDR3 regions. Researchers ran a first-round RT-PCR on the TCR CDR3 using the HTBI primer set. In TCRdb, the multiplex PCR reads were re-called with MiXCR into one record per CDR3 protein. The sample lists hundreds of thousands of distinct CDR3 sequences, around 13% occurring once. Trimming removed 7 bases at V and 3 bases at J, with 16 bases between. The CDR3 has 15 amino acids. General study findings and limits: Using 13 V-J features, a model discriminated ophthalmopathy from stable hyperthyroidism. Most thyroid clonotypes expanded above 0.001 were also detected in blood. Median prediction lead before ophthalmopathy onset was about 6.5 months with the model.

Ten or more counts support this clonotype. What it binds is unknown. Source material: blood. This sequence joins TRBV12-3 or TRBV12-4 and TRBJ1-5, with a tentative D call TRBD1 (6 bases). This clonotype was obtained from a young woman with Graves' hyperthyroidism. The CDR3 spells CASKLKGGFNQPQHF. CDR3 nucleotides: TGTGCCAGCAAACTAAAAGGGGGGTTCAATCAGCCCCAGCATTTT.